The 10 T cell receptor beta chains in this list originate from one sample, sequenced in a study of blood T cell repertoires in COVID-19. Produced via immunoSEQ multiplex PCR; TCRdb's table is partial and in-frame only. The sample consists of around 270,000 clones, 75% to 95% of them appearing once. The sequenced sample consisted of peripheral blood. Receptor source: a person aged 18 to 30 with COVID-19, enrolled during active disease.

This chain joins TRBV27 and TRBJ2-7, with 11 nucleotides matching TRBD2. Trimming cost V 6 bases and J 5 bases; bases outside gene matches: 6. CDR1 and CDR2 (germline): MNHEY, SMNVEV (reference sequence). CDR3 length equals 14 residues. The CDR3 region has the DNA TGTGCCAGCAGAGGACTAGCGGGCCTTCACGAGCAGTACTTC. It translates to CASRGLAGLHEQYF.

This clone is a singleton in its sample. The J gene is TRBJ1-6, the V gene TRBV11-2; no clear D. The V gene's germline CDR1 is SGHAT and CDR2 FQNNGV. V shed 3 bases and J shed 0 bases, with 12 bases lying between them. The CDR3 sequence is 17 residues long. CDR3 bases: TGTGCCAGCAGCTTCACGGTCCTGAGCTCCTATAATTCACCCCTCCACTTT. Translation: CASSFTVLSSYNSPLHF.

The chain is built from TRBV4-1 and TRBJ2-7; TRBD1 agrees at 7 bases. The V segment lost 2 bases and the J segment 1 base; nucleotides outside the gene matches: 11. Germline lookup yields CDR1 MGHRA and CDR2 YSYEKL. The CDR3 has 17 amino acids. In DNA, the CDR3 is TGCGCCAGCAGCCAAACCGGGACAGTCGCCAAATCCTACGAGCAGTACTTC. Translation gives CASSQTGTVAKSYEQYF.

The chain recombines TRBV10-3 with TRBJ2-2, with a tentative D call TRBD2 (5 bases). The CDR3 consists of 14 residues. Trimming removed 4 bases at V and 8 bases at J, with 14 bases between. CDR1 and CDR2 from the germline V gene are ENHRY and SYGVKD. The CDR3 region is CAISGRGPDGELFF. The CDR3 region has the DNA TGTGCCATCAGTGGACGGGGTCCGGATGGGGAGCTGTTTTTT.

This chain connects TRBV7-6 to TRBJ1-6, with 7 nucleotides matching TRBD1. V lost 5 bases, J lost 9 bases, and 10 bases stayed unmatched. Looked up from germline, CDR1 is SGHVS and CDR2 is FNYEAQ. This CDR3 has 15 amino acids. The CDR3 nucleotides read TGTGCCAGCAGCACAGACAGGGAGGAGAGTTCACCCCTCCACTTT. It is translated as CASSTDREESSPLHF.

The chain joins TRBV5-3 to TRBJ1-1, with D perhaps matching TRBD1 (6 bases). TRBV5-3 is flagged as an ORF with uncertain function. Trimming cost V 5 bases and J 11 bases, with 22 bases left between them. This CDR3 region has 14 residues. In nucleotides, the CDR3 is TGTGCCAGAAGTTCCAATCAGGGGTGGGTGAGGGCTTTCTTT. Residues: CARSSNQGWVRAFF.

The chain is built from TRBV14 and TRBJ2-5; 7 positions match TRBD1. CDR1 is SGHDN, CDR2 FVKESK, per germline. The length of the CDR3 is 16 residues. The trim removed 4 bases at V and 4 bases at J, leaving 12 bases unmatched. The CDR3 sequence: CASSPHRDRVGETQYF. CDR3 nucleotide sequence: TGTGCCAGCAGCCCTCATCGCGACAGGGTTGGAGAGACCCAGTACTTC.

V gene TRBV29-1 combines with J gene TRBJ2-5; 11 positions agree with TRBD2. Trimming cost V 1 base and J 2 bases; bases outside gene matches: 3. The CDR3 sequence is 15 residues long. Per the germline V gene, CDR1 is SQVTM and CDR2 is ANQGSEA. The CDR3 sequence: CSVEGTSGLQETQYF. CDR3 coding DNA: TGCAGCGTTGAAGGGACTAGCGGGTTGCAAGAGACCCAGTACTTC.

The chain links TRBV5-1 to TRBJ2-5; possibly TRBD2 for D (6 bases). The CDR3 contains 13 residues. The germline V gene has CDR1 SGHRS and CDR2 YFSETQ. The V and J ends lost 5 bases and 5 bases respectively, with 13 bases between them. The CDR3 sequence: CASSRREHETQYF. DNA for the CDR3: TGCGCCAGCAGTCGTCGGGAGCACGAGACCCAGTACTTC. The full variable domain, completed using reference TRBV5-1 and TRBJ2-5, is KAGVTQTPRYLIKTRGQQVTLSCSPISGHRSVSWYQQTPGQGLQFLFEYFSETQRNKGNFPGRFSGRQFSNSRSEMNVSTLELGDSALYLCASSRREHETQYFGPGTRLLVL.

The genes are TRBV4-1 and TRBJ1-5; D remains unclear. The CDR3 contains 17 residues. The germline V and J ends were trimmed by 4 bases and 2 bases, with 18 bases remaining between them. The germline gives CDR1 MGHRA, CDR2 YSYEKL. The CDR3 nucleotides are TGCGCCAGCAGCCCTCTTTTCGGAAGGGAGGGCAATCAGCCCCAGCATTTT. This gives the protein CASSPLFGREGNQPQHF.